This T cell receptor (beta chain) was observed in a study of siplizumab effects on memory and regulatory T cells (dated by TCRdb to the late 2010s). Concerning the study at large: The study looked at the effect of siplizumab, an anti-CD2 antibody, on alloreactive T-cell subsets in allogeneic mixed lymphocyte reactions made from human PBMCs.

The receptor library was made with the immunoSEQ multiplex PCR assay. Some 1.1 x 10^5 TCR templates per sample were assayed by the deep sequencing platform. Genomic DNA extracted from sorted T cells was used for TCRbeta CDR3 sequencing. Per the authors' processing: The R programming language was used for clonal analysis of TCRbeta CDR3 data. Unstimulated samples were compared with post-reaction CFSE-low samples to define alloreactive CD4+ and CD8+ clones. Regulatory or non-regulatory origin of alloreactive CD4+ clones was assigned by matching sequences to the sorted unstimulated Treg and non-Treg repertoires. TCRdb limited this immuneACCESS table to in-frame rearrangements with V and J called. A share of clones is missing; checked studies link under half to unresolved V genes, and the rest is unexplained. The V and J calls and clone size were taken over from that table, and D and trimming were inferred from the DNA. The sample table lists 65,000 to 85,000 clones, roughly 93% of them with a count of one. The top ten clones comprise over 4% of the sample.

Sorted unstimulated T cells and proliferating T cells recovered from mixed lymphocyte reactions underwent TCRbeta CDR3 sequencing. Fresh whole blood from roughly ten HLA-typed healthy donors was used to isolate PBMCs. Study-wide findings and limitations: The suppressive function of proliferating Tregs from siplizumab cultures was not functionally confirmed. The cumulative frequency of alloreactive sequences that could be traced back to unstimulated CD4+ memory T cells was significantly reduced by siplizumab. Unstimulated naive T cells appeared to be more diverse than memory T cells, and naive cells seemed to make a substantial contribution to the alloresponse. Sequences below about 10^-5 frequency were poorly captured, so only a minor fraction of alloreactive clones could be mapped to unstimulated subsets. For roughly 75-97% of proliferating CD4+ or CD8+ clones, no naive or memory phenotype could be assigned. Among mappable alloreactive CD4+ clones, the Treg-derived fraction averaged approximately 69% with siplizumab versus 25% to 30% in control reactions.

According to the germline V gene, CDR1 reads SGDLS and CDR2 reads YYNGEE. The germline V end is reduced by 0 bases and the J end by 3 bases; junction bases left unmatched: 7. From its cysteine to its phenylalanine, the CDR3 spans 17 amino acids. Only CDR3 DNA remains: 51 bases, in frame from the first base. Of note for this clone: This clone's antigen is unknown. Per-nucleotide qualities are absent, and no much larger clonotype sits a single base away.

The sample comprised CD8+ T cells sorted from blood. The TCR was taken from a human donor in good health. Recombination linked TRBV9 to TRBJ2-3; 10 middle bases align to TRBD2. CDR3 sequence: CASSVALSGGATDTQYF. The sequenced DNA is TGTGCCAGCAGCGTAGCTCTCAGCGGGGGGGCTACAGATACGCAGTATTTT.